A single sample is the source of the 27 T cell receptor beta chains below, sequenced in a study of cytomegalovirus exposure and HLA in healthy donors. The PCR employed 60 Vbeta primers together with 13 Jbeta primers. Assay: immunoSEQ multiplex PCR; the TCRdb copy retains only in-frame clones and omits some. The data show around 85,000 clones, 70% to 85% seen once. The sequenced material came from PBMCs. The receptors originated from a man between 25 and 39 years old in good health and CMV-seropositive.

The rearrangement uses TRBV4-2 and TRBJ1-1, with D hard to call. Germline V gene data show CDR1 as LGHNA and CDR2 as YNFKEQ. V lost 0 bases, J lost 4 bases, and 12 bases lay in between. The CDR3 covers 15 residues. The CDR3 DNA sequence: TGTGCCAGCAGCCAAGATCCGGGAATGGGCACTGAAGCTTTCTTT. Translating it yields CASSQDPGMGTEAFF.

As to this clone: The same CDR3 can be traced to other DNA sequences in this sample. The rearrangement uses TRBV7-3 and TRBJ1-1; weak D call: TRBD1 (5 bases). Trimming shortened V by 3 bases and J by 1 base, and 6 bases separated the two germline ends. The CDR3 loop spans 13 amino acids. Germline V gene data show CDR1 as SGHTA and CDR2 as FQGTGA. CDR3 in amino acids: CASSLGRNTEAFF. CDR3 sequence (DNA): TGTGCCAGCAGCTTGGGGCGGAACACTGAAGCTTTCTTT.

The chain is built from TRBV7-2 and TRBJ1-2, with 7 bases identical to TRBD1. The length of the CDR3 is 15 residues. The germline gives CDR1 SGHTA, CDR2 FQGNSA. Trimming at V came to 5 bases and at J to 2 bases, leaving 8 bases not matched to a gene. The CDR3 bases are TGTGCCAGCAGCCCCCTAGGGGGACAGAACTATGGCTACACCTTC. Translation: CASSPLGGQNYGYTF.

The chain uses TRBV18 and TRBJ2-5; TRBD2 might be the D (5 bases). V shed 4 bases and J shed 5 bases, with 11 bases lying between them. Germline CDR1 is KGHSH and CDR2 is LQKENI. There are 13 residues in the CDR3. Here the CDR3 reads CASSLLASETQYF. In DNA form, the CDR3 reads TGTGCCAGCTCACTCCTAGCTTCGGAGACCCAGTACTTC.

The chain carries TRBV29-1 and TRBJ2-3; 8 positions agree with TRBD1. V gave up 3 bases and J gave up 2 bases; unmatched junction bases: 1. This CDR3 has 13 residues. CDR1 is SQVTM and CDR2 is ANQGSEA in the germline V gene. CDR3 nucleotides: TGCAGCGTTGAGCAGGGGGCCACAGATACGCAGTATTTT. Residues: CSVEQGATDTQYF.

This clone was counted only a few times. Here the CDR3 reads CASSERRVGGYTF. Written as DNA, the CDR3 is TGTGCCAGCAGTGAGCGCAGGGTGGGGGGCTACACCTTC. The chain has TRBV6-1 and TRBJ1-2, with TRBD1 as a possible D gene (5 bases). With 3 bases removed from V and 8 bases from J, the gap between germline ends came to 13 bases. The CDR3 spans 13 residues. Germline CDR1 reads MNHNS; CDR2 reads SASEGT.

The chain couples TRBV29-1 to TRBJ2-2; D call uncertain. Trimming pared 4 bases from V and 0 bases from J, leaving 9 bases between. The CDR3 extends over 14 amino acids. Germline CDR1 and CDR2: SQVTM and ANQGSEA. CDR3 nucleotides: TGCAGCGTTGGGGCAGGTGCGAACACCGGGGAGCTGTTTTTT. Translation gives CSVGAGANTGELFF.

The chain is built from TRBV7-3 and TRBJ1-1; D is uncertain. Trimming cost V 2 bases and J 4 bases, with 8 bases left between them. The CDR3 is 13 amino acids. Germline V gene sequence: CDR1 SGHTA, CDR2 FQGTGA. The CDR3 spells CASSLEASTEAFF. Written as DNA, the CDR3 is TGTGCCAGCAGCTTAGAGGCAAGCACTGAAGCTTTCTTT.

This clone was recorded once. This sequence joins TRBV5-6 and TRBJ2-2; D is uncertain. The germline V gene has CDR1 SGHDT and CDR2 YYEEEE. The V end lost 4 bases, the J end lost 9 bases, and 10 bases lay between the germline ends. CDR3 length: 12 residues. The CDR3 here is CASSGVGRELFF. The CDR3 DNA follows: TGTGCCAGCAGCGGAGTGGGTCGGGAGCTGTTTTTT. The whole variable domain, filled in from reference TRBV5-6 and TRBJ2-2, reads DAGVTQSPTHLIKTRGQQVTLRCSPKSGHDTVSWYQQALGQGPQFIFQYYEEEERQRGNFPDRFSGHQFPNYSSELNVNALLLGDSALYLCASSGVGRELFFGEGSRLTVL.

The genes are TRBV19 and TRBJ2-5; D remains ambiguous. V lost 7 bases to trimming and J lost 1 base, with 10 bases between them. This CDR3 comprises 13 residues. Germline assignment: CDR1 LNHDA and CDR2 SQIVND (reference sequence). CDR3 nucleotide sequence: TGTGCCAGTAATTCAGGTTTCCAAGAGACCCAGTACTTC. Amino acid sequence: CASNSGFQETQYF.

The chain employs TRBV13 and TRBJ2-1; TRBD2 matches at 11 bases. The CDR3 contains 17 residues. The junction had 8 bases not matched to a gene; V was cut back by 6 bases and J by 1 base. Germline V CDR1 and CDR2: PRHDT, FYEKMQ (reference sequence). Here the CDR3 reads CASSFTSGGGSYNEQFF. The CDR3 DNA sequence: TGTGCCAGCAGTTTCACTAGCGGGGGTGGGTCCTACAATGAGCAGTTCTTC. The variable domain in full, with the rest retrieved from reference TRBV13 and TRBJ2-1, is AAGVIQSPRHLIKEKRETATLKCYPIPRHDTVYWYQQGPGQDPQFLISFYEKMQSDKGSIPDRFSAQQFSDYHSELNMSSLELGDSALYFCASSFTSGGGSYNEQFFGPGTRLTVL.

This clone was observed once. The V call is TRBV27, the J call TRBJ1-2; TRBD1 matches 7 bases. The CDR3 covers 17 residues. CDR1 and CDR2 from the germline V gene are MNHEY and SMNVEV (reference sequence). J was trimmed by 1 base and V by 3 bases; bases with no gene match: 11. The CDR3 DNA follows: TGTGCCAGCAGTTTTTCAGCCGGGACAGCAATTAACTATGGCTACACCTTC. This encodes CASSFSAGTAINYGYTF.

The chain combines TRBV19 with TRBJ1-4; TRBD1 matches at 7 bases. The CDR3 has 15 residues. The V and J ends lost 4 bases and 6 bases, in that order; junction bases with no gene match: 8. CDR1 is LNHDA and CDR2 is SQIVND in the germline V gene (reference sequence). The CDR3 is CASSTRTGVDEKLFF. The CDR3 nucleotides read TGTGCCAGTAGTACCCGGACAGGAGTAGATGAAAAACTGTTTTTT.

The rearrangement links TRBV5-6 to TRBJ2-1; TRBD1 agrees at 11 bases. The CDR3 sequence is 14 residues long. V was clipped by 2 bases and J by 7 bases; unmatched bases: 2. Germline-derived CDR1 and CDR2 are SGHDT and YYEEEE. The CDR3 protein is CASSLGQGANEQFF. In nucleotides, the CDR3 is TGTGCCAGCAGCTTAGGACAGGGGGCGAATGAGCAGTTCTTC.

V is TRBV5-8 and J is TRBJ2-5; 9 nucleotides align to TRBD2. The CDR3 has 16 residues. After removal of 0 bases from V and 6 bases from J, the junction contained 9 bases not matched to a gene. CDR1 is SGHTS, CDR2 YDEGEE, per germline. The CDR3 loop is CASSLAVDSGGQTQYF. The CDR3, as DNA: TGTGCCAGCAGCTTGGCCGTCGATAGCGGGGGTCAGACCCAGTACTTC.

The chain combines TRBV29-1 with TRBJ2-1, with TRBD2 matching 10 bases. With 5 bases clipped from V and 0 bases from J, the junction kept 7 bases outside the gene matches. CDR3 length: 16 residues. Germline CDR1 reads SQVTM; CDR2 reads ANQGSEA. The CDR3, as DNA: TGCAGCGTTACCAGCGGGAGGGCGTCCTCCTACAATGAGCAGTTCTTC. Amino acids: CSVTSGRASSYNEQFF.

In this sample, this clone turned up once. The V call is TRBV7-2, the J call TRBJ2-7, with D perhaps matching TRBD2 (5 bases). Germline lookup yields CDR1 SGHTA and CDR2 FQGNSA. This CDR3 is 13 amino acids long. Trimming cost V 4 bases and J 7 bases, with 14 bases left between them. Written as DNA, the CDR3 is TGTGCCAGCAGCTCTTCGCCCCGCGGGGAGCAGTACTTC. The encoded protein is CASSSSPRGEQYF.

This chain links TRBV30 with TRBJ1-4; tentative D call: TRBD1 (5 bases). CDR1 and CDR2 from the germline V gene are GTSNPN and SVGIG (reference sequence). Trimming stripped 2 bases from V and 8 bases from J, with 18 bases between. This CDR3 spans 15 amino acids. CDR3 bases: TGTGCCTGGAGTCTACTGGGGACCGCGGGGGAAAAACTGTTTTTT. This encodes CAWSLLGTAGEKLFF. The variable domain in full, with the rest retrieved from reference TRBV30 and TRBJ1-4, is SQTIHQWPATLVQPVGSPLSLECTVEGTSNPNLYWYRQAAGRGLQLLFYSVGIGQISSEVPQNLSASRPQDRQFILSSKKLLLSDSGFYLCAWSLLGTAGEKLFFGSGTQLSVL.

The gene calls are TRBV6-1 and TRBJ2-5; 10 bases line up with TRBD2. Germline values: CDR1 MNHNS, CDR2 SASEGT. V gave up 4 bases and J gave up 5 bases; unmatched junction bases: 7. The CDR3 covers 15 residues. CDR3 in amino acids: CASSAGAGGQETQYF. In nucleotides, the CDR3 is TGTGCCAGCAGTGCGGGAGCGGGAGGGCAGGAGACCCAGTACTTC.

The chain joins TRBV9 to TRBJ1-2; D call uncertain. This CDR3 spans 15 amino acids. Deletions cut 0 bases from V and 2 bases from J, with 11 bases between. The germline V gene encodes CDR1 SGDLS and CDR2 YYNGEE. The CDR3 here is CASSVVGTPNYGYTF. CDR3 in DNA: TGTGCCAGCAGCGTAGTCGGTACCCCCAACTATGGCTACACCTTC.

This chain joins TRBV11-2 and TRBJ1-1, with a weak D call TRBD1 (5 bases). Germline loops: CDR1 SGHAT, CDR2 FQNNGV. V was pared by 5 bases and J by 11 bases, with 18 bases between. This CDR3 is built from 13 residues. In DNA, the CDR3 is TGTGCCAGCAGCCCTTACCCGCCGGGGGTCGCTTTCTTT. Amino acids: CASSPYPPGVAFF.

The chain joins TRBV28 to TRBJ2-7; 10 nucleotides agree with TRBD1. Germline CDR1 MDHEN, CDR2 SYDVKM. The CDR3 loop spans 14 amino acids. The V and J ends lost 3 bases and 3 bases, in that order; junction bases with no gene match: 2. This CDR3 is CASSFGTGVYEQYF. CDR3 nucleotide sequence: TGTGCCAGCAGTTTTGGGACAGGGGTCTACGAGCAGTACTTC.

This clone was seen only a few times. J is TRBJ2-7 and V is TRBV6-5; 7 bases agree with TRBD1. Germline assignment: CDR1 MNHEY and CDR2 SVGAGI. J gave up 2 bases and V 5 bases, and 6 bases lay outside the gene matches. The CDR3 covers 14 residues. CDR3 DNA sequence: TGTGCCAGCAGTCGCGACAGGGCCACCTACGAGCAGTACTTC. Protein sequence: CASSRDRATYEQYF.

The chain employs TRBV5-6 and TRBJ1-5; D uncertain. This CDR3 comprises 12 residues. CDR1 SGHDT and CDR2 YYEEEE come from the germline V gene. V lost 4 bases to trimming and J lost 5 bases, with 7 bases between them. CDR3 nucleotides: TGTGCCAGCAGCCGCCCGGATCAGCCCCAGCATTTT. Translated: CASSRPDQPQHF.

The chain combines TRBV5-6 with TRBJ2-7; 7 bases match TRBD1. In germline, CDR1 is SGHDT, CDR2 YYEEEE. The junction had 3 bases not matched to a gene; V was cut back by 0 bases and J by 3 bases. The CDR3 totals 14 residues. The CDR3 loop reads CASSLDRGGYEQYF. The DNA of the CDR3 is TGTGCCAGCAGCTTGGACAGGGGTGGCTACGAGCAGTACTTC.

The chain links TRBV28 to TRBJ1-1, with D tentatively TRBD1 (5 bases). The CDR3 extends over 11 amino acids. Germline V CDR1 and CDR2: MDHEN, SYDVKM. Trimming removed 7 bases from V and 4 bases from J, with 7 bases in between. The CDR3, as DNA: TGTGCCAGCACCCAGGGCACTGAAGCTTTCTTT. It specifies CASTQGTEAFF.

The chain has TRBV5-6 and TRBJ2-5; D remains ambiguous. This CDR3 spans 13 amino acids. The germline V and J ends were trimmed by 4 bases and 0 bases, with 7 bases remaining between them. CDR1 is SGHDT, CDR2 YYEEEE, per germline. The CDR3 DNA follows: TGTGCCAGCAGCCATTACTACCAAGAGACCCAGTACTTC. Its protein product is CASSHYYQETQYF.